The 8 T cell receptor beta chains presented below share a single source sample, sequenced in a study of blood T cell repertoires in COVID-19. Using immunoSEQ multiplex PCR, the repertoire was profiled, and TCRdb retains in-frame clones only, with some absent. The sample yields approximately 110,000 clones, approximately 87% seen once. Sequenced sample: peripheral blood. The receptors shown here come from a woman in her sixties or seventies with acute or convalescent COVID-19.

The V gene is TRBV7-2, the J gene TRBJ2-1, with a tentative D call TRBD1 (5 bases). Germline V gives CDR1 SGHTA, CDR2 FQGNSA. This CDR3 comprises 13 residues. Trimming stripped 3 bases from V and 6 bases from J, with 9 bases between. CDR3 in amino acids: CASSFQGANEQFF. The CDR3 DNA reads TGTGCCAGCAGCTTCCAGGGCGCCAATGAGCAGTTCTTC.

The rearrangement uses TRBV24-1 and TRBJ2-1; 9 bases map to TRBD2. Trimming removed 12 bases from V and 14 bases from J; junction bases left unmatched: 10. In germline, CDR1 is KGHDR, CDR2 SFDVKD. The CDR3 spans 11 residues. Here the CDR3 reads CAVSGRGVKFF. CDR3 sequence (DNA): TGTGCCGTTAGCGGGAGAGGCGTTAAGTTCTTC.

This chain connects TRBV3-1 (or the pseudogene TRBV3-2) to TRBJ1-2; TRBD1 is a possible D gene (6 bases). The germline V gene has CDR1 LGHDT and CDR2 YNNKEL (reference sequence). The length of the CDR3 is 13 residues. Trimming left V 4 bases short and J 1 base short, with 7 bases between. CDR3 bases: TGTGCCAGCAGCCCGGACAGTAACTATGGCTACACCTTC. Protein sequence: CASSPDSNYGYTF.

The chain employs TRBV4-1 and TRBJ2-1; 8 nucleotides agree with TRBD2. The V and J ends lost 0 bases and 2 bases, in that order; junction bases with no gene match: 21. This CDR3 has 22 amino acids. Germline values: CDR1 MGHRA, CDR2 YSYEKL. Here the CDR3 DNA reads TGCGCCAGCAGCCAAGAAGGCGGTCCGGGACTAGTTGGTCCCAGAACCTACAATGAGCAGTTCTTC. This encodes CASSQEGGPGLVGPRTYNEQFF.

The rearrangement links TRBV30 to TRBJ1-3; TRBD1 is a possible D gene (6 bases). This CDR3 is built from 16 residues. The V end was cut by 2 bases, the J end by 0 bases, with 14 bases between. Germline loops: CDR1 GTSNPN, CDR2 SVGIG (reference sequence). CDR3 nucleotides: TGTGCCTGGAGTCCCGGACAGCGGAGCTCTGGAAACACCATATATTTT. It codes for CAWSPGQRSSGNTIYF. Drawing the rest from reference TRBV30 and TRBJ1-3, the complete variable domain is SQTIHQWPATLVQPVGSPLSLECTVEGTSNPNLYWYRQAAGRGLQLLFYSVGIGQISSEVPQNLSASRPQDRQFILSSKKLLLSDSGFYLCAWSPGQRSSGNTIYFGEGSWLTVV.

The gene calls are TRBV5-6 and TRBJ2-3; TRBD2 agrees at 13 bases. The CDR3 length is 17 residues. The germline CDR1 and CDR2 sequences are SGHDT and YYEEEE. V lost 4 bases and J lost 3; bases outside the gene matches: 8. In nucleotides, the CDR3 is TGTGCCAGCAGCCTCGGACTAGCGGGAGCCGGGACAGATACGCAGTATTTT. This codes for CASSLGLAGAGTDTQYF.

The rearrangement links TRBV9 to TRBJ1-6; TRBD1 is a possible D gene (5 bases). This CDR3 comprises 18 residues. The V gene lost 0 bases and the J gene lost 0 bases, with 13 bases spanning the gap. Germline V lookup: CDR1 SGDLS, CDR2 YYNGEE. This CDR3 is CASSVDPQGSSYNSPLHF. The CDR3 DNA reads TGTGCCAGCAGCGTAGACCCCCAGGGAAGCTCCTATAATTCACCCCTCCACTTT.

This clone was detected a few times. This chain uses TRBV5-1 with TRBJ1-1, with 7 bases that match TRBD1. CDR1 and CDR2 from the germline V gene are SGHRS and YFSETQ. CDR3 length: 15 amino acids. J gave up 0 bases and V 1 base, and 3 bases lay outside the gene matches. This CDR3 is CASSLKTGMNTEAFF. CDR3 bases: TGCGCCAGCAGCTTGAAGACAGGGATGAACACTGAAGCTTTCTTT.